This TCR beta chain was observed in a study of blood T cell repertoires in COVID-19. Background on the study: In each case, the material was cDNA or gDNA derived from T cells, B-cell-depleted T cells, or PBMCs.

V gave up 3 bases and J gave up 4 bases; unmatched junction bases: 12. The V gene's germline CDR1 is SGHRS and CDR2 YFSETQ. The CDR3 is 16 residues long. Libraries were prepared by immunoSEQ multiplex PCR; TCRdb keeps only in-frame clonotypes and omits some of them. This sample carries some 120,000 clones, roughly 90% of them seen once, and the ten largest clones take 7.5% to 8%. The chain is built from TRBV5-1 and TRBJ2-5; TRBD2 matches 7 bases. The sample consisted of peripheral blood. The source of this sequence is a man aged 50 to 60 with acute or convalescent COVID-19. CDR3 coding DNA: TGCGCCAGCAGCTCAGGGACTGGGGAGGGTAGAGAGACCCAGTACTTC. Protein: CASSSGTGEGRETQYF.